This T cell receptor beta chain stems from a study of CD8+ T cells in alopecia areata. As the sequencing template, cDNA was produced by extracting RNA and reverse transcribing it. The assay was immunoSEQ multiplex PCR, and TCRdb's table has in-frame clones only and misses some. The table lists about 110,000 clones, roughly 64% of them singletons. CDR3 size: 15 residues. V was clipped by 3 bases and J by 8 bases, with 16 bases between them. The germline CDR1 and CDR2 sequences are MGHRA and YSYEKL. Separation by sorting yielded CD4+ and CD8+ T cells from PBMCs. The receptor comes from a human donor in good health. The rearrangement uses TRBV4-1 and TRBJ1-4; unclear D gene. Sequenced input: CD8+ T cells sorted from blood. The CDR3 loop reads CASSQRATLGEKLFF. CDR3 sequence (DNA): TGCGCCAGCAGCCAGCGGGCTACTCTAGGGGAAAAACTGTTTTTT.